This T cell receptor beta chain was sequenced during a study of OX40 agonist ivuxolimab in advanced cancers. Broader study findings: By week 6 at 0.1 to 3.0 mg/kg, blood CD4+ and CD8+ T cells had expanded clonally.

The protocol was immunoSEQ multiplex PCR, while the TCRdb copy is restricted to in-frame clones and leaves out a portion. Among some 80,000 clones, approximately 84% were seen once, and the ten largest hold approximately 0.44%. The length of the CDR3 is 12 residues. The germline V gene encodes CDR1 SNHLY and CDR2 FYNNEI. Between the trimmed V and J ends, which lost 6 bases and 7 bases, there was a span of 10 bases. In its sample, this clone was seen once. Its antigen is undetermined. The chain combines TRBV2 with TRBJ1-3; tentative D call: TRBD1 (5 bases). This TCR derives from an adult with an advanced solid tumor such as melanoma, head and neck, liver or kidney cancer. The starting material was CD4+ or CD8+ T cells sorted from blood, obtained in a trial of the OX40 agonist ivuxolimab. The DNA for the CDR3 is TGTGCCAGCAGGCAGGGCAGCAACACCATATATTTT. This translates into CASRQGSNTIYF. Full variable domain (rest looked up from reference TRBV2 and TRBJ1-3): EPEVTQTPSHQVTQMGQEVILRCVPISNHLYFYWYRQILGQKVEFLVSFYNNEISEKSEIFDDQFSVERPDGSNFTLKIRSTKLEDSAMYFCASRQGSNTIYFGEGSWLTVV.